These T cell receptor beta chains were read from a single sample in a study of blood T cell repertoires in COVID-19. The table came from immunoSEQ multiplex PCR; TCRdb's copy has only in-frame clones and leaves some out. The sample contains 180,000 or so clones, 70% to 90% of which appear only once. Material: peripheral blood. The origin of the receptors is a person aged 70 to 80 with COVID-19, enrolled during active disease. CDR3s include the opening cysteine and the closing phenylalanine or tryptophan. Each record gives: CDR3 DNA, CDR3 protein, D gene, J gene, V gene. D genes are given only for firm matches.

cdr3_nt: TGTGCCAGCAGCTTCGGCCCGGGACAGGCCAATCAGCCCCAGCATTTT
cdr3_aa: CASSFGPGQANQPQHF
d_call: TRBD1
j_call: TRBJ1-5
v_call: TRBV7-2

cdr3_nt: TGTGCCAGCAGCTCCCTCCCCGGGGCCAACGTCCTGACTTTC
cdr3_aa: CASSSLPGANVLTF
d_call: .
j_call: TRBJ2-6
v_call: TRBV7-2

cdr3_nt: TGTGCCAGCAGCTTAGTCGGTGTCCGGAGCTCCTACAATGAGCAGTTCTTC
cdr3_aa: CASSLVGVRSSYNEQFF
d_call: .
j_call: TRBJ2-1
v_call: TRBV11-2

cdr3_nt: TGCGCCAGCAGCTTTGACAGGGGAGGCGATGGCTACACCTTC
cdr3_aa: CASSFDRGGDGYTF
d_call: TRBD1
j_call: TRBJ1-2
v_call: TRBV5-1

cdr3_nt: TGCAGCGTTGAAACCGGGACAGGGCAAGAGACCCAGTACTTC
cdr3_aa: CSVETGTGQETQYF
d_call: TRBD1
j_call: TRBJ2-5
v_call: TRBV29-1

cdr3_nt: TGTGCCAGCAGCCCCCTACAGAAGGAAGCTTTCTTT
cdr3_aa: CASSPLQKEAFF
d_call: .
j_call: TRBJ1-1
v_call: TRBV7-2

cdr3_nt: TGCAGCGTTGATTCGGGAGGGGAGACCCAGTACTTC
cdr3_aa: CSVDSGGETQYF
d_call: TRBD2
j_call: TRBJ2-5
v_call: TRBV29-1

cdr3_nt: TGTGCCAGTAGTGCGCAAGAGGGGGCCCAGCATTTT
cdr3_aa: CASSAQEGAQHF
d_call: .
j_call: TRBJ1-5
v_call: TRBV19

cdr3_nt: TGTGCCAGCAGCTTACTCCCGGGGATGGGTCCCGGGGAGCTGTTTTTT
cdr3_aa: CASSLLPGMGPGELFF
d_call: .
j_call: TRBJ2-2
v_call: TRBV7-8

cdr3_nt: TGTGCCAGCAGTCCCCCGCAGGGGGAGAATCAGCCCCAGCATTTT
cdr3_aa: CASSPPQGENQPQHF
d_call: TRBD1
j_call: TRBJ1-5
v_call: TRBV28